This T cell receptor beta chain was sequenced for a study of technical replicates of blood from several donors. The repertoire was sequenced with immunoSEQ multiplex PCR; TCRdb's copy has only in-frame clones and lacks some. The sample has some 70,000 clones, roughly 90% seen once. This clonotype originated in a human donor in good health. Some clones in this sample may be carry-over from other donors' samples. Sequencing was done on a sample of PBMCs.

The CDR3 region is CASSPGTSGNDVYNEQFF. The CDR3 DNA reads TGTGCCAGCAGCCCGGGGACTAGCGGGAACGACGTTTACAATGAGCAGTTCTTC. The chain links TRBV5-6 to TRBJ2-1; 13 bases fit TRBD2. The CDR3 runs to 18 residues. CDR1 is SGHDT and CDR2 is YYEEEE in the germline V gene. Unmatched junction bases numbered 11, after V lost 4 bases and J lost 4 bases.